This is a list of T cell receptor beta chains from one sample in a study of CD8+ T cells in alopecia areata. Clones were read by immunoSEQ multiplex PCR, and TCRdb kept only the in-frame ones, dropping some. The top ten hold around a fifth of the sample, which has approximately 29,000 clones, over 65% seen once. The sample taken for sequencing was NKG2D-low CD8+ T cells sorted from blood. The receptors come from a human donor with alopecia areata. Both conserved end residues are part of each CDR3. A D gene is named only where the DNA matches it firmly. A row's size may be missing; if present it is once, few, many or a size class.

.	TRBV29-1	.	12	TRBJ1-2	CSVGGVYYGYTF	TGCAGCGTGGGTGGGGTGTACTATGGCTACACCTTC
TRBD1	TRBV10-2	.	21	TRBJ1-5	CASSEPGGGLVGDYSNQPQHF	TGCGCCAGCAGTGAGCCAGGGGGCGGCCTTGTAGGGGATTATAGCAATCAGCCCCAGCATTTT
.	TRBV29-1	.	12	TRBJ2-1	CSVEGTTNEQFF	TGCAGCGTTGAAGGGACTACCAATGAGCAGTTCTTC
TRBD2	TRBV7-9	.	17	TRBJ2-5	CASSSPRISGRVETQYF	TGTGCCAGCAGCTCGCCGAGAATTAGCGGGAGGGTGGAGACCCAGTACTTC
TRBD1	TRBV4-2	.	16	TRBJ2-3	CASSQAPGTGTDTQYF	TGTGCCAGCAGCCAAGCCCCCGGGACAGGCACAGATACGCAGTATTTT
TRBD2	TRBV5-6	.	17	TRBJ2-7	CASSLGLAGGTSYEQYF	TGTGCCAGCAGCTTGGGACTAGCGGGAGGGACCTCCTACGAGCAGTACTTC
TRBD1	TRBV25-1	.	15	TRBJ2-7	CASSPELTGADEQYF	TGTGCCAGCTCCCCCGAATTGACAGGGGCAGACGAGCAGTACTTC
.	TRBV6-4	.	14	TRBJ2-2	CASSETDDTGELFF	TGTGCCAGCAGTGAGACAGACGACACCGGGGAGCTGTTTTTT
.	TRBV19	.	12	TRBJ2-1	CASSRGFDEQFF	TGTGCCAGTAGTAGGGGGTTCGATGAGCAGTTCTTC
.	TRBV27	.	14	TRBJ1-6	CASSFQASGSPLHF	TGTGCCAGCAGTTTCCAGGCGAGCGGTTCACCCCTCCACTTT
.	TRBV7-9	.	14	TRBJ1-1	CASSSWGAHTEAFF	TGTGCCAGCAGTTCTTGGGGGGCGCACACTGAAGCTTTCTTT
.	TRBV21-1	.	17	TRBJ2-7	CASSAASCRQSSYEQYF	TGTGCCAGCAGCGCGGCCTCGTGTAGGCAGTCCTCCTACGAGCAGTACTTC
TRBD1	TRBV5-1	once	14	TRBJ2-7	CASSFWTGHVEQYF	TGCGCCAGCAGCTTCTGGACAGGGCATGTCGAGCAGTACTTC
.	TRBV7-9	.	14	TRBJ2-1	CASSPPGGSGEQFF	TGTGCCAGCAGCCCACCCGGGGGTTCGGGTGAGCAGTTCTTC
.	TRBV7-9	few	16	TRBJ2-4	CASSLGGASVKNIQYF	TGTGCCAGCAGCTTAGGGGGGGCGTCCGTCAAAAACATTCAGTACTTC
TRBD2	TRBV6-5	.	14	TRBJ2-7	CASSYAGEAGEQYF	TGTGCCAGCAGTTACGCGGGAGAGGCCGGCGAGCAGTACTTC
.	TRBV30	.	13	TRBJ2-5	CAWNKVEVETQYF	TGTGCCTGGAATAAAGTAGAGGTGGAGACCCAGTACTTC
.	TRBV29-1	.	16	TRBJ2-1	CSVFGVSEAKYNEQFF	TGCAGCGTCTTCGGGGTGTCGGAAGCGAAATACAATGAGCAGTTCTTC
TRBD1	TRBV2	.	15	TRBJ2-1	CASSSGQGSYNEQFF	TGTGCCAGCAGTTCTGGACAGGGGTCCTACAATGAGCAGTTCTTC
.	TRBV4-2	.	14	TRBJ2-7	CASSQDGTLYEQYF	TGTGCCAGCAGCCAAGACGGGACACTCTACGAGCAGTACTTC
TRBD1	TRBV5-6	.	13	TRBJ2-1	CASSLEGANEQFF	TGTGCCAGCAGCTTAGAGGGGGCCAATGAGCAGTTCTTC
.	TRBV15	.	14	TRBJ2-2	CATSKDALTGELFF	TGTGCCACCAGCAAGGATGCGCTGACCGGGGAGCTGTTTTTT
TRBD1	TRBV7-9	.	16	TRBJ2-7	CASSHSKQGGSYEQYF	TGTGCCAGCAGCCACTCCAAACAGGGGGGATCCTACGAGCAGTACTTC
TRBD1	TRBV29-1	.	13	TRBJ1-1	CSATQGANTEAFF	TGCAGCGCCACACAGGGGGCGAACACTGAAGCTTTCTTT
TRBD2	TRBV27	.	14	TRBJ2-1	CASTLAGGLNEQFF	TGTGCCAGCACATTAGCGGGAGGGCTCAATGAGCAGTTCTTC
.	TRBV6-4	.	15	TRBJ2-3	CASREGGEITDTQYF	TGTGCCAGCAGAGAAGGGGGTGAGATAACAGATACGCAGTATTTT
.	TRBV7-9	few	15	TRBJ1-1	CASSLVLGRRNEAFF	TGTGCCAGCAGCTTAGTGTTGGGACGGCGGAATGAAGCTTTCTTT
TRBD1	TRBV15	.	18	TRBJ1-2	CATSSDSGTGGANYGYTF	TGTGCCACCAGCAGCGATTCCGGGACAGGGGGGGCTAACTATGGCTACACCTTC